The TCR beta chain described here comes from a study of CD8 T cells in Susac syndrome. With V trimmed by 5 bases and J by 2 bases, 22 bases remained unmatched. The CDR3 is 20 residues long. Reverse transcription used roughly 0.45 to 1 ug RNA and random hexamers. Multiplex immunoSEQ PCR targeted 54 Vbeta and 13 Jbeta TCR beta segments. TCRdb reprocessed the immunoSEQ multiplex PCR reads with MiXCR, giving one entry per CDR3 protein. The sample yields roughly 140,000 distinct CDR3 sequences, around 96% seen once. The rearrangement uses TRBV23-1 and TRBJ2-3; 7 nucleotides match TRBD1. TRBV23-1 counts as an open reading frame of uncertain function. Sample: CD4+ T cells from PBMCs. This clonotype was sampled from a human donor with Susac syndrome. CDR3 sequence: CASSAWGTEGSATSTDTQYF. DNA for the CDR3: TGCGCCAGCAGTGCGTGGGGGACAGAAGGATCCGCGACCTCCACAGATACGCAGTATTTT.